The clone carrying this T cell receptor (beta chain) was picked up a small number of times. The table came from immunoSEQ multiplex PCR; TCRdb's copy has only in-frame clones and leaves some out. The data hold some 140,000 clones, with about nine tenths observed a single time. The record originates from a study of control samples from healthy donors and cancer patients. With 4 bases removed from V and 9 bases from J, the gap between germline ends came to 7 bases. Germline-derived CDR1 and CDR2 are SNHLY and FYNNEI. The CDR3 extends over 12 amino acids. This chain links TRBV2 with TRBJ1-6; the D gene is possibly TRBD1 (5 bases). Input material: blood. The source of this sequence is a man aged 30-40 years in good health. CDR3: CASSARASPLHF. CDR3 in DNA: TGTGCCAGCAGTGCCAGGGCTTCACCCCTCCACTTT.